This TCR beta chain was captured by sequencing in a study of blood T cells in healthy people across ages. Primed by a sample-barcoded 5' primer and a J-beta primer mix, a second PCR proceeded for about 7 to 11 cycles. TCRdb re-called the 5' RACE reads with MiXCR, one entry per CDR3 protein. The table has approximately 800,000 distinct CDR3 sequences, under 40% seen once; the top ten hold 10% to 15%. Notes on this clonotype: Its antigen is undetermined.

Germline loops: CDR1 DFQATT, CDR2 SNEGSKA (reference sequence). The CDR3 is made up of 16 amino acids. V was trimmed by 3 bases and J by 2 bases, leaving 16 bases between them. Study-level points and caveats: Possibly, changes in expanded clonotypes were confounded because donor CMV status was unknown.

Source material: blood. The TCR sequence derives from a man younger than 30 in good health. The V gene is TRBV20-1, the J gene TRBJ2-2, with a possible D match to TRBD1 (6 bases). CDR3 bases: TGCAGTGCTAGTTCTTTTGGGACACTCAACACCGGGGAGCTGTTTTTT. The encoded protein is CSASSFGTLNTGELFF.